A selection of T cell receptor beta chains follows, all from one sample in a study of blood T cell repertoires in COVID-19. Some clones are missing from TCRdb's copy, which holds only in-frame ones; the method was immunoSEQ multiplex PCR. The profile covers over 50,000 clones, with around four fifths appearing a single time and roughly 5.5% taken by the ten largest. Material: peripheral blood. The receptor set was obtained from a man between 65 and 85 years old with acute or convalescent COVID-19. CDR3s include the opening cysteine and the closing phenylalanine or tryptophan. Fields, in order: J gene, clone size, V gene, D gene, CDR3 protein, CDR3 DNA. The D gene is left open where the match is weak. Only part of the rows carry a size: once, few, many, or a class if the clone is expanded.

j_call: TRBJ2-3; clone_size: NA; v_call: TRBV5-1; d_call: NA; cdr3_aa: CASSQGDGTDTQYF; cdr3_nt: TGCGCCAGCAGCCAGGGTGATGGGACAGATACGCAGTATTTT
j_call: TRBJ1-1; clone_size: NA; v_call: TRBV6-2/TRBV6-3; d_call: NA; cdr3_aa: CASSRAPGDTEAFF; cdr3_nt: TGTGCCAGCAGTCGGGCCCCAGGGGACACTGAAGCTTTCTTT
j_call: TRBJ1-2; clone_size: NA; v_call: TRBV10-2; d_call: NA; cdr3_aa: CASSEDTLYGYTF; cdr3_nt: TGCGCCAGCAGTGAGGACACACTCTATGGCTACACCTTC
j_call: TRBJ1-2; clone_size: NA; v_call: TRBV7-9; d_call: TRBD1; cdr3_aa: CASSHPTGNYGYTF; cdr3_nt: TGTGCCAGCAGCCACCCGACAGGGAACTATGGCTACACCTTC
j_call: TRBJ1-5; clone_size: NA; v_call: TRBV3-1/TRBV3-2; d_call: NA; cdr3_aa: CASSQDWGTKHF; cdr3_nt: TGTGCCAGCAGCCAAGATTGGGGCACAAAGCATTTT
j_call: TRBJ1-6; clone_size: few; v_call: TRBV7-8; d_call: NA; cdr3_aa: CASSPLQADNSPLHF; cdr3_nt: TGTGCCAGCAGCCCCCTCCAGGCCGATAATTCACCCCTCCACTTT
j_call: TRBJ2-1; clone_size: NA; v_call: TRBV7-8; d_call: NA; cdr3_aa: CASSLGDWDNEQFF; cdr3_nt: TGTGCCAGCAGCTTAGGGGACTGGGACAATGAGCAGTTCTTC
j_call: TRBJ2-3; clone_size: NA; v_call: TRBV6-5; d_call: NA; cdr3_aa: CASRRGGRTDTQYF; cdr3_nt: TGTGCCAGCAGGAGGGGGGGCCGCACAGATACGCAGTATTTT
j_call: TRBJ2-5; clone_size: NA; v_call: TRBV7-8; d_call: NA; cdr3_aa: CASSLGEQGTQETQYF; cdr3_nt: TGTGCCAGCAGCTTAGGTGAACAGGGAACACAAGAGACCCAGTACTTC
j_call: TRBJ1-5; clone_size: NA; v_call: TRBV5-6; d_call: TRBD1; cdr3_aa: CASNRGQGQPQHF; cdr3_nt: TGTGCCAGCAACCGGGGACAGGGTCAGCCCCAGCATTTT
j_call: TRBJ1-6; clone_size: few; v_call: TRBV18; d_call: NA; cdr3_aa: CASSPTQGDSPLHF; cdr3_nt: TGTGCCAGCTCACCAACCCAGGGCGATTCACCCCTCCACTTT
j_call: TRBJ2-7; clone_size: NA; v_call: TRBV9; d_call: NA; cdr3_aa: CASSGPGIEEQYF; cdr3_nt: TGTGCCAGCAGCGGCCCGGGTATTGAGGAGCAGTACTTC
j_call: TRBJ1-2; clone_size: NA; v_call: TRBV6-5; d_call: TRBD1; cdr3_aa: CASRKTGNYGYTF; cdr3_nt: TGTGCCAGCAGGAAGACAGGGAACTATGGCTACACCTTC
j_call: TRBJ1-2; clone_size: NA; v_call: TRBV7-2; d_call: NA; cdr3_aa: CASSLAGQNYGYTF; cdr3_nt: TGTGCCAGCAGCTTAGCAGGACAGAACTATGGCTACACCTTC
j_call: TRBJ1-2; clone_size: NA; v_call: TRBV9; d_call: TRBD1; cdr3_aa: CASSVAEGGGQADGYTF; cdr3_nt: TGTGCCAGCAGCGTAGCTGAAGGGGGTGGACAGGCGGACGGCTACACCTTC
j_call: TRBJ1-4; clone_size: NA; v_call: TRBV7-2; d_call: TRBD1; cdr3_aa: CASSTTGTGWEKLFF; cdr3_nt: TGTGCCAGCAGCACAACCGGGACAGGTTGGGAAAAACTGTTTTTT
j_call: TRBJ2-4; clone_size: NA; v_call: TRBV10-3; d_call: NA; cdr3_aa: CAISESVGQGENIQYF; cdr3_nt: TGTGCCATCAGTGAGTCGGTAGGACAAGGTGAAAACATTCAGTACTTC
j_call: TRBJ2-7; clone_size: NA; v_call: TRBV2; d_call: TRBD2; cdr3_aa: CASIGGEGGYEQYF; cdr3_nt: TGTGCCAGCATAGGCGGGGAGGGTGGTTACGAGCAGTACTTC
j_call: TRBJ1-1; clone_size: NA; v_call: TRBV9; d_call: NA; cdr3_aa: CASSVGGENTEAFF; cdr3_nt: TGTGCCAGCAGCGTAGGGGGCGAGAACACTGAAGCTTTCTTT
j_call: TRBJ2-6; clone_size: NA; v_call: TRBV18; d_call: TRBD1; cdr3_aa: CASARTGGYTGANVLTF; cdr3_nt: TGTGCCAGCGCCCGGACAGGGGGGTATACTGGGGCCAACGTCCTGACTTTC
j_call: TRBJ2-7; clone_size: NA; v_call: TRBV5-1; d_call: TRBD1; cdr3_aa: CASSSQGTGDEYF; cdr3_nt: TGCGCCAGCAGCTCTCAGGGGACAGGTGATGAGTACTTC
j_call: TRBJ1-5; clone_size: NA; v_call: TRBV28; d_call: NA; cdr3_aa: CASSFPYQPQHF; cdr3_nt: TGTGCCAGCAGTTTTCCCTATCAGCCCCAGCATTTT
j_call: TRBJ2-7; clone_size: once; v_call: TRBV19; d_call: NA; cdr3_aa: CASSPRVLSHEQYF; cdr3_nt: TGTGCCAGTAGTCCCCGGGTTCTCTCCCACGAGCAGTACTTC
j_call: TRBJ1-4; clone_size: once; v_call: TRBV5-1; d_call: TRBD1; cdr3_aa: CASSLAPTGGSEKLFF; cdr3_nt: TGCGCCAGCAGCTTGGCCCCGACAGGGGGCTCTGAAAAACTGTTTTTT
j_call: TRBJ1-2; clone_size: NA; v_call: TRBV5-6; d_call: NA; cdr3_aa: CASSLRAGYTF; cdr3_nt: TGTGCCAGCAGCTTGAGAGCTGGCTACACCTTC
j_call: TRBJ2-1; clone_size: NA; v_call: TRBV9; d_call: TRBD2; cdr3_aa: CASSVDLAGTNSYNEQFF; cdr3_nt: TGTGCCAGCAGCGTAGACCTAGCGGGTACCAACTCCTACAATGAGCAGTTCTTC
j_call: TRBJ2-1; clone_size: NA; v_call: TRBV18; d_call: TRBD2; cdr3_aa: CASSPLGGGAPNEQFF; cdr3_nt: TGTGCCAGCTCACCATTAGGCGGGGGGGCCCCCAATGAGCAGTTCTTC
j_call: TRBJ1-2; clone_size: NA; v_call: TRBV28; d_call: NA; cdr3_aa: CASSLVAGVPYGYTF; cdr3_nt: TGTGCCAGCAGTTTAGTCGCAGGGGTCCCCTATGGCTACACCTTC
j_call: TRBJ2-7; clone_size: NA; v_call: TRBV10-3; d_call: NA; cdr3_aa: CAIMGGDSYEQYF; cdr3_nt: TGTGCCATCATGGGCGGGGACTCCTACGAGCAGTACTTC
j_call: TRBJ1-6; clone_size: once; v_call: TRBV18; d_call: NA; cdr3_aa: CASSLDSYYNSPLHF; cdr3_nt: TGTGCCAGCTCACTAGACAGCTACTATAATTCACCCCTCCACTTT
j_call: TRBJ2-7; clone_size: NA; v_call: TRBV7-7; d_call: NA; cdr3_aa: CASSHSKGGEQYF; cdr3_nt: TGTGCTAGCAGCCACTCTAAGGGAGGCGAGCAGTACTTC
j_call: TRBJ2-2; clone_size: NA; v_call: TRBV27; d_call: NA; cdr3_aa: CASRPRQAYTGELFF; cdr3_nt: TGTGCCAGCAGACCCCGACAGGCTTACACCGGGGAGCTGTTTTTT
j_call: TRBJ1-1; clone_size: NA; v_call: TRBV30; d_call: TRBD1; cdr3_aa: CAFFSGGNTEAFF; cdr3_nt: TGTGCCTTTTTCTCAGGGGGGAACACTGAAGCTTTCTTT
j_call: TRBJ2-1; clone_size: NA; v_call: TRBV19; d_call: TRBD2; cdr3_aa: CASSMLAASYNEQFF; cdr3_nt: TGTGCCAGTAGTATGCTAGCGGCATCCTACAATGAGCAGTTCTTC
j_call: TRBJ1-1; clone_size: NA; v_call: TRBV6-5; d_call: NA; cdr3_aa: CASSAPGGEAFF; cdr3_nt: TGTGCCAGCAGCGCCCCGGGGGGCGAAGCTTTCTTT
j_call: TRBJ2-7; clone_size: once; v_call: TRBV5-1; d_call: NA; cdr3_aa: CASSPLALYEQYF; cdr3_nt: TGCGCCAGCAGCCCTTTGGCCCTCTACGAGCAGTACTTC
j_call: TRBJ2-5; clone_size: NA; v_call: TRBV6-5; d_call: NA; cdr3_aa: CASRNEGGTQYF; cdr3_nt: TGTGCCAGCAGAAACGAAGGGGGGACCCAGTACTTC